This T cell receptor beta chain was found in a study of cytomegalovirus exposure and HLA in healthy donors. Study-level background: In a later analysis, it was reported that the roughly 120 validation repertoires had been produced on the same platform as the 670 or so repertoires belonging to the first cohort.

General observations from the study: It was found in a later analysis that first-cohort TCR clusters tended to co-occur in the 120 validation repertoires.

Separation from the approximately 690-subject first cohort characterized the roughly 130-subject validation cohort, to which the donors belonged. This clone has more than one count but fewer than ten. Its cognate antigen is unknown. Some clones are missing from TCRdb's copy, which holds only in-frame ones; the method was immunoSEQ multiplex PCR. The sample yields around 140,000 clones, approximately 88% seen once. The material sequenced was PBMCs. This clonotype was obtained from a man younger than 35 in good health and CMV-seropositive.

CDR3 amino acids: CASSLNFLRELFF. CDR3 bases: TGTGCCAGCAGTCTAAACTTTCTCAGGGAGCTGTTTTTT. The chain couples TRBV14 to TRBJ2-2; D is unresolved. Germline V gene lookup returns CDR1 SGHDN and CDR2 FVKESK. The V and J ends lost 6 bases and 9 bases respectively, with 14 bases between them. This CDR3 is 13 amino acids long.